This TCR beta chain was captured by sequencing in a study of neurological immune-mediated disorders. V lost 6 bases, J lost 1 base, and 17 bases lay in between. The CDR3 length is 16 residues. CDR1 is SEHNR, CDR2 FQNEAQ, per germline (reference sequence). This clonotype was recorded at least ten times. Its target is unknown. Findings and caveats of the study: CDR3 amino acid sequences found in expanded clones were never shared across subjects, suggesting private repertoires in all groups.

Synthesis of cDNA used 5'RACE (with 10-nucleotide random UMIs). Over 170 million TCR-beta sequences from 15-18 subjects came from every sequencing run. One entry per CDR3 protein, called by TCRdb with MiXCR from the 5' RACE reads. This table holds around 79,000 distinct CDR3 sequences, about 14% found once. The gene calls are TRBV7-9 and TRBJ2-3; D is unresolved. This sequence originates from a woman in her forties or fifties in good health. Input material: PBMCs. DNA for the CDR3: TGTGCCAGCAGTACCTCATACCTCGGGCGCACAGATACGCAGTATTTT. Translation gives CASSTSYLGRTDTQYF.